Described below is a single T cell receptor beta chain sequence and its context. Its antigen is unidentified. CDR1 SGHDT and CDR2 YYEEEE come from the germline V gene. V was clipped by 3 bases and J by 2 bases, with 15 bases between them. The CDR3 totals 15 residues. The data belong to a study of lymphopenia after photon versus proton radiotherapy. Overall study findings and caveats: Relative stability marked proton patients; photon patients lost diversity and naive cells. After the lymphocyte nadir, photon-treated repertoires showed oligoclonal expansion, especially of CD8+ Temra cells. Only patients who died were analyzed for survival; proton advantage is unproven.

TCRdb's copy holds only in-frame clones and misses some; the assay was immunoSEQ multiplex PCR. The repertoire holds about 55,000 clones, with approximately 84% as singletons. The chain recombines TRBV5-6 with TRBJ2-7, with D perhaps TRBD1 (6 bases). The receptor was isolated from a man aged 60-69 years with pancreatic cancer. The source was peripheral blood, collected from a patient treated with proton-based radiotherapy. In nucleotides, the CDR3 is TGTGCCAGCAGCTCCGTGGTACCAGGGGCCTACGAGCAGTACTTC. This translates into CASSSVVPGAYEQYF.